This TCR beta chain was captured in a study of immunodeficiency (dated by TCRdb to about 2019). At the level of the whole study: To search for oligoclonality and VDJ recombination defects, the researchers carried out a repertoire analysis. Summary of the overall study and its limitations: Severe oligoclonality, as judged by top-100 and total clonotype frequencies, was observed in patient CD8+ T cells but not in patient CD4+ T cells. Between patients and controls, productive entropy and V-J pairing of CD4+ T cells looked similar. In entropy comparisons, n=3 (open circles) was shown for patients versus healthy controls, and a thymic development effect was only suggested as possible.

Comment on this clone: The specificity of this receptor is unknown. Base qualities are not recorded, but no much larger clone differs from it by a single base.

Including cysteine and phenylalanine, the CDR3 has 16 amino acids. The CDR3 DNA has 48 bases and is translated from base 1. Trimming accounts for 4 bases at V and 0 bases at J, while the number of junction bases matched to no gene is 3. The germline V gene specifies SGHVS as CDR1 and FQNEAQ as CDR2. Naive CD4 T cells, and even more so naive CD8 T cells, were reduced in the patients, while effector memory subpopulations were expanded. CD3+CD4+ T cells were sorted from fresh PBMCs before TCR sequencing. Genomic DNA was isolated using the QIAamp DNA Blood Mini Kit and then sent out for immunoSEQ repertoire analysis. Multiplex PCR was used to amplify CDR3 regions from a standard amount of genomic DNA template. An Illumina platform was used to sequence the PCR products. In the original analysis: Alignment of sequences to a reference was performed, and V, D and J gene definitions were taken from IMGT. To get rid of PCR and sequencing errors, closely related sequences were merged using a nearest-neighbor clustering algorithm. V, D and J usage was analyzed in productive unique and total sequences using ImmunoSEQ Analyzer tools and R version 3.6.1. The table comes from immuneACCESS by way of TCRdb, which keeps in-frame sequences with V and J called. Part of the clones is missing from these tables; in studies checked, under half for an unresolved V gene and the rest for unknown reasons. The DNA gave D and trimming, while V, J and clone size come from that table. Recorded for this sample are about 2,100 clones; about 89% of them occurred a single time. Less than 20% of the sample belongs to the ten largest clones.

Sequencing was carried out using CD4+ T cells from blood. Here the chain combines TRBV7-8 and TRBJ2-1; 10 central nucleotides agree with TRBD2. The receptor was derived from a woman aged 18-35 years with POLD1 deficiency. The DNA is as follows: TGTGCCAGCAGCTCAAGGACTAGCGGCTCCTACAATGAGCAGTTCTTC. Its amino acids are CASSSRTSGSYNEQFF.